These 10 T cell receptor beta chains originate from one sample sequenced in a study of post-analysis software for immune sequencing data. For these receptors, no antigen is known. Findings of the study overall: Roughly 5 TRBV segments, TRBV5-6, TRBV5-1 and TRBV20-1 among them, were found more frequent in patients than controls.

Libraries were made from TCR beta cDNA, and they carried unique molecular identifiers. TCRdb reprocessed the PCR reads via MiXCR and lists one record per CDR3 protein. The sample lists hundreds of thousands of distinct CDR3 sequences, approximately 59% occurring once. Sequencing was performed on blood. Receptors originate from a girl aged 2 to 10 with multiple sclerosis.

The chain couples TRBV5-1 to TRBJ2-1; 9 bases are a match to TRBD1. With V trimmed by 2 bases and J by 9 bases, 9 bases remained unmatched. In germline, CDR1 is SGHRS, CDR2 YFSETQ. There are 15 residues in the CDR3. The chain's CDR3 is CASSLAGTGSTEQFF. CDR3 bases: TGCGCCAGCAGCTTAGCCGGGACAGGGTCCACTGAGCAGTTCTTC. Full variable domain (missing parts from reference TRBV5-1 and TRBJ2-1): KAGVTQTPRYLIKTRGQQVTLSCSPISGHRSVSWYQQTPGQGLQFLFEYFSETQRNKGNFPGRFSGRQFSNSRSEMNVSTLELGDSALYLCASSLAGTGSTEQFFGPGTRLTVL.

The chain links TRBV12-3 or TRBV12-4 to TRBJ1-2; TRBD1 might be the D (6 bases). The CDR3 totals 14 residues. Trimming took off 2 bases at V and 6 bases at J, with 13 bases between the two ends. The CDR3 DNA is TGTGCCAGCAGTTTATGGCAGGGGCCCCATGGCTACACCTTC. Its protein is CASSLWQGPHGYTF.

The chain has TRBV6-5 and TRBJ1-2, with 7 bases identical to TRBD1. With V trimmed by 0 bases and J by 4 bases, 5 bases remained unmatched. The CDR3 is 15 amino acids. Looked up from germline, CDR1 is MNHEY and CDR2 is SVGAGI. DNA of the CDR3: TGTGCCAGCAGTTACTCGGGCAGGACAGGCTATGGCTACACCTTC. It is translated as CASSYSGRTGYGYTF.

In its sample, this clonotype was seen a few times. The chain joins TRBV3-1 to TRBJ2-1; 7 bases agree with TRBD2. V shed 4 bases, J shed 5 bases, and the junction held 17 bases outside the gene matches. The CDR3 spans 18 residues. CDR1 and CDR2 (germline): LGHDT, YNNKEL (reference sequence). DNA for the CDR3: TGTGCCAGCAGCCTCACTTGGGGCGGGAGTGTCTCTAACAATGAGCAGTTCTTC. This gives the protein CASSLTWGGSVSNNEQFF.

The chain carries TRBV5-6 and TRBJ2-5; 14 positions match TRBD2. The DNA end favors TRBJ2-7, so the J call may be wrong. Per germline, CDR1 SGHDT and CDR2 YYEEEE. The CDR3 has 14 amino acids. The CDR3 region is CASRTSGRALEQYF. The CDR3 DNA follows: TGTGCCAGCAGGACTAGCGGGAGGGCCCTCGAGCAGTACTTC.

About this clonotype: The CDR3 does not end in the conserved phenylalanine or tryptophan, so this is likely a read error. No DNA is shown, since the ends of the CDR3 on it are uncertain; the CDR3 is the one TCRdb lists. The chain couples TRBV2 to TRBJ2-7; TRBD2, the table's D call, lacks a check against the DNA. The CDR3 numbers 11 amino acids, ends counted. Germline CDR1 reads SNHLY; CDR2 reads FYNNEI. This CDR3 is CASSERGGVYC.

This clonotype was detected only a few times. The genes are TRBV3-1 and TRBJ1-4; D is unresolved. Germline assignment: CDR1 LGHDT and CDR2 YNNKEL (reference sequence). The CDR3 is 13 residues long. Deletions cut 3 bases from V and 1 base from J, with 3 bases between. CDR3 amino acids: CASSQGTNEKLFF. In DNA, the CDR3 is TGTGCCAGCAGCCAGGGAACTAATGAAAAACTGTTTTTT.

The chain links TRBV12-3 or TRBV12-4 to TRBJ1-5; D not resolved. V was pared by 3 bases and J by 9 bases, with 6 bases between. The CDR3 loop spans 11 amino acids. The DNA for the CDR3 is TGTGCCAGCAGTTTGGGATCGCCCCAGCATTTT. Amino acid sequence: CASSLGSPQHF.

The rearrangement joins TRBV11-2 to TRBJ2-5; no clear D. The germline gives CDR1 SGHAT, CDR2 FQNNGV. The V end lost 0 bases, the J end lost 6 bases, and 14 bases lay between the germline ends. This CDR3 is built from 15 residues. The CDR3 spells CASSLDTIVVKTQYF. CDR3 sequence (DNA): TGTGCCAGCAGCTTAGACACGATAGTGGTGAAGACCCAGTACTTC.

The chain employs TRBV5-5 and TRBJ2-3; D is unresolved. This CDR3 spans 14 amino acids. Germline values: CDR1 SGHKS, CDR2 YYEKEE (reference sequence). Trimming shortened V by 4 bases and J by 4 bases, and 13 bases separated the two germline ends. This CDR3 reads CASSNSVVADTQYF. The CDR3 nucleotides are TGTGCCAGCAGCAACTCGGTTGTCGCAGATACGCAGTATTTT.